The subject of this entry is one TCR beta chain. Antigen unknown. These data are taken from a study of identical twins. Findings of the study overall: Insertions ran lower in abundant cord blood beta clonotypes, though not in memory repertoires.

TCRdb processed the 5' RACE reads anew with MiXCR; each CDR3 protein has one entry. The sample records about 660,000 distinct CDR3 sequences, roughly 8% being singletons. V lost 6 bases, J lost 0 bases, and 12 bases lay in between. Germline V gene lookup returns CDR1 MDHEN and CDR2 SYDVKM. The CDR3 totals 14 residues. Another study also made use of these data, one on yellow fever vaccine responses in identical twins.

This clonotype originated in a woman younger than 30 in good health. Source material: PBMCs. V usage is TRBV28 and J usage is TRBJ2-7; D gene ambiguous. The CDR3 here is CASSQPDISYEQYF. The CDR3 region has the DNA TGTGCCAGCAGCCAGCCCGACATCTCCTACGAGCAGTACTTC.